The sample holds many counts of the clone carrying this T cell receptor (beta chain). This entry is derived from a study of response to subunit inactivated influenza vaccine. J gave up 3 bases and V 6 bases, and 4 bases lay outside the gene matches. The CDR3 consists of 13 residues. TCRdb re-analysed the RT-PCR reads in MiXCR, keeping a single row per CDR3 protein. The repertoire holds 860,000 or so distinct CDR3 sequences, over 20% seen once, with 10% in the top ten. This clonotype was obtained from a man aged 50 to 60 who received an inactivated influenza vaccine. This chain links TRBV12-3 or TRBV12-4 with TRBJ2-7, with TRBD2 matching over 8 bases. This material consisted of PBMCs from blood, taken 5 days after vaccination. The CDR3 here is CASSNLAGYEQYF. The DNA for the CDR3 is TGTGCCAGCAGCAATCTAGCGGGCTACGAGCAGTACTTC.